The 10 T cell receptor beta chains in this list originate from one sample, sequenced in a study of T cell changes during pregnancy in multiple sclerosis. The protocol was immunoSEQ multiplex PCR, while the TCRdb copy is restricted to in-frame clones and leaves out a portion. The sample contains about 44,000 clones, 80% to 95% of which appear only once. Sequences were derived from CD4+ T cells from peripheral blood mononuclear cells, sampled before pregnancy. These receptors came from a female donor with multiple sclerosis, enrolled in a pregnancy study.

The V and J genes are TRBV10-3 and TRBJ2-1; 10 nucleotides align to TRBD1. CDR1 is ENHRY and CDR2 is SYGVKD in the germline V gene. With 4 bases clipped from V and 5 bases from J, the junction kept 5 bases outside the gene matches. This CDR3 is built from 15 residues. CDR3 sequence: CAISGGQGIHNEQFF. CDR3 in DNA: TGTGCCATCAGTGGGGGACAGGGGATCCACAATGAGCAGTTCTTC.

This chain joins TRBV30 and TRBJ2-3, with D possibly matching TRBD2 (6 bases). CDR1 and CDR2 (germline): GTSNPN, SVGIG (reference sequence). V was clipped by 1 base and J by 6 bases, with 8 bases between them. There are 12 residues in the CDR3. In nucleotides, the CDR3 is TGTGCCTGGAGTGATACTAGCGATACGCAGTATTTT. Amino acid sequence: CAWSDTSDTQYF.

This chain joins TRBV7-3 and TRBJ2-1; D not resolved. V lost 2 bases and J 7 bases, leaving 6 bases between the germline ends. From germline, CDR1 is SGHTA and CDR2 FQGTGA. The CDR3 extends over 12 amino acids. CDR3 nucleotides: TGTGCCAGCAGCTTACTAGATAATGAGCAGTTCTTC. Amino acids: CASSLLDNEQFF.

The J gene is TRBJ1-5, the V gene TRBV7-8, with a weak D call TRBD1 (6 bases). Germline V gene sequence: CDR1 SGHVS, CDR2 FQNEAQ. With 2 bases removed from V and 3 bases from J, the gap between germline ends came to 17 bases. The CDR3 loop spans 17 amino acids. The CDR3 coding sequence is TGTGCCAGCAGCTTATATTCGGGGGGGGCAGTCAATCAGCCCCAGCATTTT. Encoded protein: CASSLYSGGAVNQPQHF.

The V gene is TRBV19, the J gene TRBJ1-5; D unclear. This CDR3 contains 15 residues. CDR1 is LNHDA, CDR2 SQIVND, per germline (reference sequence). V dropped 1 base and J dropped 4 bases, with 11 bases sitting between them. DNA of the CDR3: TGTGCCAGTAGTATAGGAGGCAGACTAAATCAGCCCCAGCATTTT. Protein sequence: CASSIGGRLNQPQHF.

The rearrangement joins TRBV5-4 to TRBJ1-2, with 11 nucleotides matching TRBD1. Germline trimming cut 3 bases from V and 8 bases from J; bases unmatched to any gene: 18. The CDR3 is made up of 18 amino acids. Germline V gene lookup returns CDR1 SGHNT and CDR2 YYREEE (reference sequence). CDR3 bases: TGTGCCAGCAGCTCTCCAGCTCCCTCCGGGACAGGGGGAGGCGGCTACACCTTC. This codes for CASSSPAPSGTGGGGYTF.

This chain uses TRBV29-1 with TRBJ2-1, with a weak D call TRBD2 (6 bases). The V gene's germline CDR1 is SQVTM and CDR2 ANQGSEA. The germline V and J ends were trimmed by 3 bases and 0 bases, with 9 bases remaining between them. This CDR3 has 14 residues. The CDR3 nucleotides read TGCAGCGTTGATAACGGGAGCTCCTACAATGAGCAGTTCTTC. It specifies CSVDNGSSYNEQFF.

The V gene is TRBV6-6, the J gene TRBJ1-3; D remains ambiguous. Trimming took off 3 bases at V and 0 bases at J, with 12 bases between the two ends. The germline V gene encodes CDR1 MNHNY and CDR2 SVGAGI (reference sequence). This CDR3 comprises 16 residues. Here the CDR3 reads CASSYTDGSSGNTIYF. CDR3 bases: TGTGCCAGCAGTTATACAGACGGAAGCTCTGGAAACACCATATATTTT.

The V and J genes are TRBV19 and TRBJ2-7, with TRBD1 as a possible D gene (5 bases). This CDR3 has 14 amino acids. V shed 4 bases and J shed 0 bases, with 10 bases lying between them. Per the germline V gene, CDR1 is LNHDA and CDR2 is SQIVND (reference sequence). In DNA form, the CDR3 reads TGTGCCAGTAGTAAGGGGTTGAGCTCCTACGAGCAGTACTTC. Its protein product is CASSKGLSSYEQYF.

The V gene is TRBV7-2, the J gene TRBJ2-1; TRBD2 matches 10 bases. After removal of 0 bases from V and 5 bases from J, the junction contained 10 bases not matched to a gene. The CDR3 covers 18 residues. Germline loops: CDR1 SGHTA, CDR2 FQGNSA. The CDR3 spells CASSLAFAGTSVDNEQFF. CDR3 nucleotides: TGTGCCAGCAGCTTAGCATTTGCCGGGACTAGCGTGGACAATGAGCAGTTCTTC.